This TCR beta chain was identified in a study of blood T cell repertoires in COVID-19. Study information: Nucleic acid was either cDNA or gDNA, and it came from T cells, B-cell-depleted T cells, or PBMCs.

CDR3 size: 12 residues. Trimming removed 3 bases at V and 2 bases at J, with 5 bases between. Germline lookup yields CDR1 SQVTM and CDR2 ANQGSEA. The data were produced by immunoSEQ multiplex PCR, yet TCRdb's version contains in-frame clones alone and is incomplete. The sample shows approximately 400,000 clones, approximately 89% of them seen only once. The sample consisted of peripheral blood. The source of this sequence is a woman in her forties or fifties with COVID-19, enrolled during active disease. The V gene is TRBV29-1, the J gene TRBJ2-1; no definite D call. The chain's CDR3 is CSVEFTYNEQFF. The CDR3 bases are TGCAGCGTTGAGTTCACCTACAATGAGCAGTTCTTC.